The 30 T cell receptor beta chains in this list originate from one sample, sequenced in a study of OX40 agonist ivuxolimab in advanced cancers. TCRdb keeps only in-frame clones here, not all; method: immunoSEQ multiplex PCR. The data show fewer than 80,000 clones, about 85% seen once. Sequenced here: CD4+ or CD8+ T cells sorted from blood, sampled in a trial of the OX40 agonist ivuxolimab. The receptor source for this set is an adult with an advanced solid tumor such as melanoma, head and neck, liver or kidney cancer.

The CDR3 loop reads CATQSVSNQPQHF. The CDR3 nucleotides are TGTGCCACCCAATCAGTCAGCAATCAGCCCCAGCATTTT. The chain combines TRBV6-1 with TRBJ1-5; D remains unclear. Trimming left V 10 bases short and J 1 base short, with 11 bases between. The CDR3 has 13 residues. Germline-derived CDR1 and CDR2 are MNHNS and SASEGT.

This rearrangement joins TRBV19 to TRBJ2-1; TRBD2 is a possible D gene (6 bases). Germline CDR1 is LNHDA and CDR2 is SQIVND (reference sequence). V was pared by 2 bases and J by 7 bases, with 18 bases between. This CDR3 has 16 residues. CDR3 DNA: TGTGCCAGTAGTATAAACCGCGGGGTAGGACATAATGAGCAGTTCTTC. Protein: CASSINRGVGHNEQFF.

Only one count was recorded for this clone. The chain joins TRBV6-1 to TRBJ1-4; D may be TRBD1 (5 bases). Germline loops: CDR1 MNHNS, CDR2 SASEGT. The CDR3 contains 17 residues. Trimming stripped 4 bases from V and 4 bases from J, with 19 bases between. The CDR3 spells CASSVRSPHQGNEKLFF. CDR3 sequence (DNA): TGTGCCAGCAGTGTGCGGTCCCCCCACCAGGGTAATGAAAAACTGTTTTTT.

CDR3 DNA: TGTGCCAGCAGCAAAGAACTAGAGCAGTTCTTC. Its translation: CASSKELEQFF. The rearrangement links TRBV21-1 to TRBJ2-1; the table gives TRBD2 as D, unverified against the DNA. TRBV21-1 is shown as a pseudogene. CDR3 length equals 11 residues.

The rearrangement links TRBV5-1 to TRBJ2-7; D is unresolved. Per germline, CDR1 SGHRS and CDR2 YFSETQ. The V end was cut by 0 bases, the J end by 2 bases, with 9 bases between. The CDR3 sequence is 14 residues long. CDR3: CASSLAGSPYEQYF. DNA for the CDR3: TGCGCCAGCAGCTTGGCGGGTAGCCCCTACGAGCAGTACTTC. The full variable domain, completed using reference TRBV5-1 and TRBJ2-7, is KAGVTQTPRYLIKTRGQQVTLSCSPISGHRSVSWYQQTPGQGLQFLFEYFSETQRNKGNFPGRFSGRQFSNSRSEMNVSTLELGDSALYLCASSLAGSPYEQYFGPGTRLTVT.

The genes are TRBV6-1 and TRBJ2-6, with D unclear. This CDR3 is 15 amino acids long. V gave up 4 bases and J gave up 2 bases, with 9 bases separating them. Germline V lookup: CDR1 MNHNS, CDR2 SASEGT. The CDR3 nucleotides are TGTGCCAGCAGTGCCCAGTTGGCTGGGGCCAACGTCCTGACTTTC. Protein product: CASSAQLAGANVLTF.

The V and J genes are TRBV2 and TRBJ1-2; no firm D call. The CDR3 spans 14 residues. The V end was cut by 4 bases, the J end by 4 bases, with 13 bases between. Germline V lookup: CDR1 SNHLY, CDR2 FYNNEI. In DNA form, the CDR3 reads TGTGCCAGCAGTGCGCGGGAAGGGAGCTATGGCTACACCTTC. Residues: CASSAREGSYGYTF.

The chain uses TRBV6-6 and TRBJ1-5; no clear D gene. Germline V gene sequence: CDR1 MNHNY, CDR2 SVGAGI (reference sequence). Trimming pared 6 bases from V and 0 bases from J, leaving 12 bases between. CDR3 size: 15 residues. In nucleotides, the CDR3 is TGTGCCAGCAGCATGGGTCATTTTAGCAATCAGCCCCAGCATTTT. Translating it yields CASSMGHFSNQPQHF.

V and J are TRBV6-5 and TRBJ1-4; D is perhaps TRBD1 (5 bases). The germline gives CDR1 MNHEY, CDR2 SVGAGI. The CDR3 contains 15 residues. Trimming removed 6 bases at V and 14 bases at J, with 25 bases between. CDR3 nucleotide sequence: TGTGCCAGCAGACCCCCAGGGAGAGGATCGGGAAACCTGTTTTTT. Its protein is CASRPPGRGSGNLFF.

The rearrangement joins TRBV2 to TRBJ2-7, with unresolved D. This CDR3 comprises 12 residues. Trimming pared 7 bases from V and 5 bases from J, leaving 12 bases between. Germline assignment: CDR1 SNHLY and CDR2 FYNNEI. CDR3 coding DNA: TGTGCCAGCATGAACACCTTCAACGAGCAGTACTTC. It codes for CASMNTFNEQYF.

The rearrangement uses TRBV28 and TRBJ1-5; D might be TRBD1 (6 bases). The V gene's germline CDR1 is MDHEN and CDR2 SYDVKM. The germline V and J ends were trimmed by 6 bases and 5 bases, with 14 bases remaining between them. The CDR3 sequence is 14 residues long. CDR3 in amino acids: CASRHDRTDQPQHF. DNA for the CDR3: TGTGCCAGCAGGCACGACAGGACCGATCAGCCCCAGCATTTT.

This CDR3 reads CAWSVQGPTRTSQYF. The CDR3 coding sequence is TGTGCCTGGAGTGTACAGGGACCTACACGAACGTCGCAGTATTTT. The chain has TRBV30 and TRBJ2-3, with TRBD1 as a possible D gene (6 bases). Germline V lookup: CDR1 GTSNPN, CDR2 SVGIG (reference sequence). V was clipped by 0 bases and J by 10 bases, with 20 bases between them. The CDR3 is 15 amino acids.

J is TRBJ2-1 and V is TRBV6-4, with TRBD2 as a possible D gene (7 bases). Trimming left V 0 bases short and J 2 bases short, with 17 bases between. The CDR3 has 18 residues. The germline V gene has CDR1 MRHNA and CDR2 SNTAGT. CDR3: CASSDSGSAGGPYNEQFF. For the CDR3, the DNA is TGTGCCAGCAGTGACTCGGGAAGCGCCGGGGGGCCCTACAATGAGCAGTTCTTC.

This chain uses TRBV2 with TRBJ1-2, with D uncertain. Germline CDR1 SNHLY, CDR2 FYNNEI. Trimming left V 6 bases short and J 7 bases short, with 18 bases between. CDR3 length: 14 amino acids. Written as DNA, the CDR3 is TGTGCCAGCAGCGCCGTTTCAGCCGAGGTTGGCTACACCTTC. Translation: CASSAVSAEVGYTF.

J is TRBJ1-5 and V is TRBV6-6; D is unresolved. The ends were cut back, 0 bases at V and 1 base at J, with 7 bases in the middle. This CDR3 spans 15 amino acids. CDR1 and CDR2 (germline): MNHNY, SVGAGI (reference sequence). DNA of the CDR3: TGTGCCAGCAGTTACTCGGGTGGCAGCAATCAGCCCCAGCATTTT. This gives the protein CASSYSGGSNQPQHF.

The V and J genes are TRBV4-3 and TRBJ2-2; 8 bases map to TRBD2. V shed 5 bases and J 1 base; nucleotides not matched to a gene: 6. The CDR3 has 16 amino acids. Germline CDR1 and CDR2: LGHNA and YSLEER. Here the CDR3 DNA reads TGCGCCAGCAGCGCACGGGGGGGTGGGAACACCGGGGAGCTGTTTTTT. This sequence encodes CASSARGGGNTGELFF.

The chain has TRBV4-1 and TRBJ2-3, with 12 nucleotides matching TRBD2. Per the germline V gene, CDR1 is MGHRA and CDR2 is YSYEKL. CDR3 length equals 15 residues. Trimming cost V 1 base and J 5 bases; bases outside gene matches: 1. The DNA of the CDR3 is TGCGCCAGCAGCCAAGCGGGACTAGCGGGAGATACGCAGTATTTT. Residues: CASSQAGLAGDTQYF.

V gene TRBV2 combines with J gene TRBJ1-4; D is unclear. Trimming took 5 bases from V and 6 from J, leaving 7 bases between them. Germline V gene lookup returns CDR1 SNHLY and CDR2 FYNNEI. The CDR3 covers 12 residues. CDR3 sequence (DNA): TGTGCCAGCAGTATGAGGGATGAAAAACTGTTTTTT. Amino acids: CASSMRDEKLFF.

The chain combines TRBV30 with TRBJ1-2, with 7 bases lining up with TRBD1. In germline, CDR1 is GTSNPN, CDR2 SVGIG (reference sequence). J was trimmed by 8 bases and V by 2 bases; bases with no gene match: 5. The CDR3 contains 12 residues. CDR3 DNA sequence: TGTGCCTGGAGTACGACAGGGTGGGGCTACACCTTC. Protein product: CAWSTTGWGYTF. Full variable domain (missing parts from reference TRBV30 and TRBJ1-2): SQTIHQWPATLVQPVGSPLSLECTVEGTSNPNLYWYRQAAGRGLQLLFYSVGIGQISSEVPQNLSASRPQDRQFILSSKKLLLSDSGFYLCAWSTTGWGYTFGSGTRLTVV.

The genes are TRBV16 and TRBJ1-1; TRBD1 might be the D (6 bases). V lost 5 bases and J 5 bases, leaving 12 bases between the germline ends. The germline CDR1 and CDR2 sequences are KGHSY and FQNENV. The CDR3 sequence is 13 residues long. The CDR3 region is CASSKDRRTEAFF. The CDR3 DNA reads as TGTGCCAGCAGCAAAGACAGGAGGACTGAAGCTTTCTTT.

The chain is built from TRBV30 and TRBJ1-1; unclear D gene. This CDR3 has 13 amino acids. V lost 6 bases and J lost 1, with 12 bases in between. Germline V gene lookup returns CDR1 GTSNPN and CDR2 SVGIG (reference sequence). The CDR3 nucleotides read TGTGCCTGTATAAGGAACCGGAACACTGAAGCTTTCTTT. Protein sequence: CACIRNRNTEAFF.

This clone was counted a few times. CDR3 in amino acids: CASSFRQGKANTEAFF. CDR3 nucleotide sequence: TGTGCCAGCAGTTTCCGACAGGGAAAAGCGAACACTGAAGCTTTCTTT. The V gene is TRBV6-6, the J gene TRBJ1-1, with TRBD1 identical over 7 bases. V was pared by 4 bases and J by 1 base, with 9 bases of the junction left unmatched. This CDR3 region has 16 residues. The germline V gene encodes CDR1 MNHNY and CDR2 SVGAGI (reference sequence).

The chain combines TRBV5-1 with TRBJ2-7, with 8 bases aligning to TRBD1. J was trimmed by 5 bases and V by 6 bases; bases with no gene match: 7. The CDR3 contains 13 residues. CDR1 and CDR2 from the germline V gene are SGHRS and YFSETQ. CDR3 loop: CASTKDRVNEQYF. DNA for the CDR3: TGCGCCAGCACCAAGGACAGGGTCAACGAGCAGTACTTC.

This clone was picked up one time. The DNA for the CDR3 is TGTGCCAGCAGTTTCGACAGCTTCACTGAAGCTTTCTTT. Translated, it gives CASSFDSFTEAFF. This rearrangement joins TRBV7-3 to TRBJ1-1, with D perhaps TRBD1 (5 bases). The CDR3 has 13 residues. Germline V gene lookup returns CDR1 SGHTA and CDR2 FQGTGA. V shed 6 bases and J shed 4 bases, with 12 bases lying between them.

This chain links TRBV5-1 with TRBJ2-2, with D perhaps matching TRBD2 (6 bases). Trimming removed 4 bases from V and 2 bases from J, with 15 bases in between. Germline V lookup: CDR1 SGHRS, CDR2 YFSETQ. CDR3 length: 16 residues. This CDR3 is CASSQGASANTGELFF. CDR3 DNA sequence: TGCGCCAGCAGCCAAGGGGCTAGCGCTAACACCGGGGAGCTGTTTTTT.

Concerning this clone: Other DNA sequences from this sample encode an identical CDR3 as well. CDR3 amino acids: CAISGGSNEQFF. As DNA, the CDR3 is TGTGCCATCAGTGGAGGGTCCAATGAGCAGTTCTTC. The chain couples TRBV10-3 to TRBJ2-1; TRBD2 is a possible D gene (5 bases). The V gene lost 4 bases and the J gene lost 6 bases, with 7 bases spanning the gap. There are 12 residues in the CDR3. CDR1 and CDR2 from the germline V gene are ENHRY and SYGVKD.

This clone was observed a handful of times. The chain uses TRBV18 and TRBJ1-3, with D hard to call. CDR3 length: 14 residues. Deletions cut 6 bases from V and 4 bases from J, with 13 bases between. The germline V gene has CDR1 KGHSH and CDR2 LQKENI. CDR3 loop: CASSSDRRGNTIYF. DNA for the CDR3: TGTGCCAGCTCGTCGGACCGAAGAGGAAACACCATATATTTT.

This chain uses TRBV11-3 with TRBJ2-1; the D gene could be TRBD1 or TRBD2 (5 bases each). The CDR3 extends over 13 amino acids. V was shortened by 4 bases and J by 4 bases, with 8 bases between the two germline ends. Germline CDR1 is SGHNT and CDR2 is YENEEA. The CDR3 loop is CASSSGRYNEQFF. The CDR3 DNA is TGTGCCAGCAGCTCGGGACGGTACAATGAGCAGTTCTTC.

This chain joins TRBV30 and TRBJ2-1, with TRBD2 as a possible D gene (5 bases). Germline CDR1 is GTSNPN and CDR2 is SVGIG (reference sequence). The CDR3 consists of 13 residues. Trimming cost V 0 bases and J 10 bases, with 13 bases left between them. CDR3 in DNA: TGTGCCTGGAGTGTAGTACGGGGAAGGGAGCAGTTCTTC. It codes for CAWSVVRGREQFF.

The chain employs TRBV5-1 and TRBJ1-1; no reliable D call. This CDR3 comprises 13 residues. CDR1 is SGHRS, CDR2 YFSETQ, per germline. Trimming stripped 2 bases from V and 2 bases from J, with 7 bases between. CDR3 loop: CASSLTQNTEAFF. The CDR3 bases are TGCGCCAGCAGCTTAACGCAAAACACTGAAGCTTTCTTT.